A selection of T cell receptor beta chains follows, all from one sample in a study of blood T cell repertoires in COVID-19. Profiled with immunoSEQ multiplex PCR; TCRdb holds only in-frame clones, not every one. The sample holds about 390,000 clones; about 87% are singletons and the top ten take about 2.5%. What was sequenced was peripheral blood. Receptors were obtained from a woman aged 55-70 years with COVID-19, enrolled during active disease. Each CDR3 is given with its conserved first and last residue. A D gene is named only where the DNA matches it firmly. A clone size is listed for some rows: how often the clone was seen (once, few, many), or a class if it is expanded.

clone_size	v_call	j_call	d_call	cdr3_aa	cdr3_nt
NA	TRBV19	TRBJ1-2	NA	CASSTVLGYTF	TGTGCCAGTAGTACGGTACTTGGCTACACCTTC
NA	TRBV4-1	TRBJ1-1	TRBD1	CASSGDRGGTEAFF	TGCGCCAGCAGCGGGGACAGGGGGGGGACTGAAGCTTTCTTT
NA	TRBV27	TRBJ1-1	TRBD1	CASNRPSRDRKFENTEAFF	TGTGCCAGCAACCGTCCCTCCCGGGACAGGAAGTTTGAGAACACTGAAGCTTTCTTT
NA	TRBV5-1	TRBJ2-5	NA	CASSFVRGKTQYF	TGCGCCAGCAGCTTTGTGAGAGGGAAGACCCAGTACTTC
NA	TRBV2	TRBJ2-7	NA	CASSGRLYEQYF	TGTGCCAGCAGTGGGCGGCTTTACGAGCAGTACTTC
NA	TRBV5-5	TRBJ2-2	TRBD1	CASSFWGTGANTGELFF	TGTGCCAGCAGCTTCTGGGGCACAGGGGCAAACACCGGGGAGCTGTTTTTT
NA	TRBV10-3	TRBJ1-5	NA	CAISHSGQSNQPQHF	TGTGCCATCAGCCACAGCGGGCAGAGCAATCAGCCCCAGCATTTT
NA	TRBV5-1	TRBJ1-4	TRBD1	CASSTAQGIGEKLFF	TGCGCCAGCAGCACCGCACAGGGGATAGGCGAAAAACTGTTTTTT
NA	TRBV13	TRBJ2-7	NA	CASSPSIVGSYEQYF	TGTGCCAGCAGCCCCAGTATCGTTGGCTCCTACGAGCAGTACTTC
NA	TRBV27	TRBJ1-6	NA	CASRPTRFRDSPLHF	TGTGCCAGCAGACCCACGCGGTTCCGGGATTCACCCCTCCACTTT
NA	TRBV12-3/TRBV12-4	TRBJ1-1	NA	CASTIDYPRGAFF	TGTGCCAGCACTATTGACTACCCTCGGGGGGCTTTCTTT
NA	TRBV9	TRBJ1-1	NA	CASSGSTGNTEAFF	TGTGCCAGCAGCGGATCTACAGGGAACACTGAAGCTTTCTTT
NA	TRBV19	TRBJ1-5	NA	CASNTRDNQPQHF	TGTGCCAGTAACACCAGGGATAATCAGCCCCAGCATTTT
NA	TRBV9	TRBJ1-1	NA	CASSVDGAPRAEAFF	TGTGCCAGCAGCGTAGATGGGGCCCCCCGCGCTGAAGCTTTCTTT
NA	TRBV9	TRBJ1-3	NA	CASSVDQGGGNTIYF	TGTGCCAGCAGCGTAGACCAGGGAGGTGGAAACACCATATATTTT
few	TRBV6-5	TRBJ1-2	TRBD1	CASSYSRTGQSYGYTF	TGTGCCAGCAGTTACTCCAGGACAGGGCAGAGCTATGGCTACACCTTC
once	TRBV11-1	TRBJ2-2	NA	CASSRSRSTGELFF	TGTGCCAGCAGCCGTTCCAGAAGCACCGGGGAGCTGTTTTTT
NA	TRBV28	TRBJ1-2	NA	CASSLQGYGYTF	TGTGCCAGCAGTTTACAGGGCTATGGCTACACCTTC
NA	TRBV5-3	TRBJ1-2	NA	CARSGGANYGYTF	TGTGCCAGAAGCGGAGGGGCTAACTATGGCTACACCTTC
NA	TRBV3-1/TRBV3-2	TRBJ1-2	TRBD1	CASSRTGEYGYTF	TGTGCCAGCAGTCGGACAGGGGAGTATGGCTACACCTTC
NA	TRBV5-1	TRBJ1-1	TRBD1	CASSVGQSRGTEAFF	TGCGCCAGCAGCGTGGGACAGTCTAGGGGCACTGAAGCTTTCTTT
NA	TRBV12-3/TRBV12-4	TRBJ1-2	NA	CASVSLREGYTF	TGTGCCAGCGTTTCCCTCAGGGAAGGCTACACCTTC
NA	TRBV5-1	TRBJ2-7	NA	CASSLDRDEQYF	TGCGCCAGCAGCTTGGACAGAGACGAGCAGTACTTC
NA	TRBV27	TRBJ2-5	NA	CASSFELPLEETQYF	TGTGCCAGCAGTTTTGAACTCCCCCTGGAAGAGACCCAGTACTTC
NA	TRBV10-3	TRBJ2-2	NA	CAISDPYRENTGELFF	TGTGCCATCAGTGACCCGTACAGGGAAAACACCGGGGAGCTGTTTTTT
NA	TRBV18	TRBJ1-2	NA	CASSPITGVANYGYTF	TGTGCCAGCTCACCGATTACAGGAGTAGCTAACTATGGCTACACCTTC
once	TRBV5-1	TRBJ2-3	TRBD2	CASSSGGAEDTQYF	TGCGCCAGCTCTAGCGGGGGGGCCGAAGATACGCAGTATTTT
NA	TRBV4-2	TRBJ2-2	NA	CASSQAYTGELFF	TGTGCCAGCAGCCAGGCATACACCGGGGAGCTGTTTTTT
NA	TRBV2	TRBJ1-4	NA	CASIPDTATNEKLFF	TGTGCCAGCATTCCAGACACCGCAACTAATGAAAAACTGTTTTTT